This T cell receptor (beta chain) was retrieved from a study of blood T cell repertoires in COVID-19. Study information: Samples taken during acute and convalescent COVID-19 were collected in the United States, Italy and Spain.

Original processing notes: For nucleated cells, counts were estimated from reference gene primer amplification. TCRdb's copy holds only in-frame clones and misses some; the assay was immunoSEQ multiplex PCR. V, J and clone size are those of that table, while D and trimming were read from the DNA. The sample consists of 100,000 to 150,000 clones, 92% of them appearing once. The CDR3 runs to 11 residues. Germline V lookup: CDR1 MDHEN, CDR2 SYDVKM. Trimming shortened V by 11 bases and J by 4 bases, and 11 bases separated the two germline ends. Seattle researchers signed up patients amid active infection and tracked them longitudinally.

The chain employs TRBV28 and TRBJ1-1; no firm D call. The source is a man aged 50 to 59 with COVID-19, enrolled during active disease. The sample comprised peripheral blood. For the CDR3, the DNA is TGTGCCGCCGCCTCTAGCACTGAAGCTTTCTTT. Amino acids: CAAASSTEAFF.